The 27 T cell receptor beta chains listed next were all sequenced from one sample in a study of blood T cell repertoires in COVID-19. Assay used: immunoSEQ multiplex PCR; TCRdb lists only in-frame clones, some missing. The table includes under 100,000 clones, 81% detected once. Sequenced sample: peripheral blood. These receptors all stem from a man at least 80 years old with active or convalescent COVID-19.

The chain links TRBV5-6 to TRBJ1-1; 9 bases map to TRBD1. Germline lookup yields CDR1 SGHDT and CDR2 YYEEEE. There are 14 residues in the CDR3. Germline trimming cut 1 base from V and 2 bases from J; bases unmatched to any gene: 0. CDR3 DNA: TGTGCCAGCAGCTTGACAGGGGGCAACACTGAAGCTTTCTTT. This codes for CASSLTGGNTEAFF.

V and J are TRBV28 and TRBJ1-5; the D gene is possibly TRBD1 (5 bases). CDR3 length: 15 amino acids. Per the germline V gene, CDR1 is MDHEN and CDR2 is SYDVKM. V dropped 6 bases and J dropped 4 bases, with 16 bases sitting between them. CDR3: CASSHAGVLNQPQHF. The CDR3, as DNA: TGTGCCAGCAGCCATGCGGGGGTCCTAAATCAGCCCCAGCATTTT.

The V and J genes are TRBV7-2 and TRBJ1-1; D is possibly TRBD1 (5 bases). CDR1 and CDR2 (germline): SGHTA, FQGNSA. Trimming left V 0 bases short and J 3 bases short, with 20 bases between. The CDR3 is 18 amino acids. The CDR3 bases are TGTGCCAGCAGCTTAGCGGGGCTGGGGGTGGGGAGGGACACTGAAGCTTTCTTT. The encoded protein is CASSLAGLGVGRDTEAFF.

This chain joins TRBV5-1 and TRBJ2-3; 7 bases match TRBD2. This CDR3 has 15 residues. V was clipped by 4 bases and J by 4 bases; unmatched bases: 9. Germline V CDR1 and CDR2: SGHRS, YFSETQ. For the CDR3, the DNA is TGCGCCAGCAGCAATGGGAGGGTGTTGGCAGATACGCAGTATTTT. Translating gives CASSNGRVLADTQYF.

In DNA, the CDR3 is TGTGCCACCACACAGAACACTGAAGCTTTCTTT. Protein: CATTQNTEAFF. This chain links TRBV10-3 with TRBJ1-1; D remains ambiguous. With 10 bases removed from V and 1 base from J, the gap between germline ends came to 7 bases. The CDR3 loop spans 11 amino acids. Germline V gene sequence: CDR1 ENHRY, CDR2 SYGVKD.

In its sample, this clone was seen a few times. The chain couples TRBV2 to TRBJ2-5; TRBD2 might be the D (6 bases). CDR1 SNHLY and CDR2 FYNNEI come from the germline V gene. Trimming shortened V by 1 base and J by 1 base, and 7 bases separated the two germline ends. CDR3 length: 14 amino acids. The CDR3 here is CASSEGRGQETQYF. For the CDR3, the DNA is TGTGCCAGCAGTGAAGGGAGGGGCCAAGAGACCCAGTACTTC.

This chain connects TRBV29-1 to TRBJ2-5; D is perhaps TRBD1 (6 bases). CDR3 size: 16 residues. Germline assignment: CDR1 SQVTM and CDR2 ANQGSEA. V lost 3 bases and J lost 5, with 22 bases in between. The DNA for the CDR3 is TGCAGCGTTGAGATCCCGACAGGTCTCGTGGGGGAGACCCAGTACTTC. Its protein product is CSVEIPTGLVGETQYF.

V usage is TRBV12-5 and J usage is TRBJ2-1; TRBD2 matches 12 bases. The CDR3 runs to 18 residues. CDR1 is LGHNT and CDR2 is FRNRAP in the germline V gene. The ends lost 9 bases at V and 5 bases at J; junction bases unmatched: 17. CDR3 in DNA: TGTGCTAGCCTGAAAGGCGGCCTAGCGGGGGGGATGCACAATGAGCAGTTCTTC. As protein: CASLKGGLAGGMHNEQFF.

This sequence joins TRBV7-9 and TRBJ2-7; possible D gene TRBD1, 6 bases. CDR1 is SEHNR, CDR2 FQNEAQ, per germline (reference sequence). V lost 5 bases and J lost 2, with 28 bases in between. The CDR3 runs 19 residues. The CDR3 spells CASSGFGGDQHTGAYEQYF. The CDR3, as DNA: TGTGCCAGCAGCGGATTTGGGGGCGACCAGCACACCGGGGCCTACGAGCAGTACTTC.

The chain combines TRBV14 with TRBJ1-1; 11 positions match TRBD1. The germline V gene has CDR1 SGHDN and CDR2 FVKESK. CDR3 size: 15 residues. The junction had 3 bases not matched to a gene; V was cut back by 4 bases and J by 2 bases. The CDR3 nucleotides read TGTGCCAGCAGCCCCGGGACAGGGGGAAACACTGAAGCTTTCTTT. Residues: CASSPGTGGNTEAFF.

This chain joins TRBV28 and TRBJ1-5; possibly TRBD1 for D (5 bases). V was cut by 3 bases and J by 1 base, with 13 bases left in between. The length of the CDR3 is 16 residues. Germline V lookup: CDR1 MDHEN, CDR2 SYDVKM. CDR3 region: CASSLEGFTSNQPQHF. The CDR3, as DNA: TGTGCCAGCAGTTTGGAGGGGTTTACGAGCAATCAGCCCCAGCATTTT.

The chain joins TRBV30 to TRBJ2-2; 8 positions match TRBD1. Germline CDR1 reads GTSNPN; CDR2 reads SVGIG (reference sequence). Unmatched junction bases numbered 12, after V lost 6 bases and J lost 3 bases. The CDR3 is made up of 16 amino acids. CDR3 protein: CACRDRQTSYTGELFF. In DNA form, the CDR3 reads TGTGCCTGCCGGGACAGGCAAACTAGCTACACCGGGGAGCTGTTTTTT.

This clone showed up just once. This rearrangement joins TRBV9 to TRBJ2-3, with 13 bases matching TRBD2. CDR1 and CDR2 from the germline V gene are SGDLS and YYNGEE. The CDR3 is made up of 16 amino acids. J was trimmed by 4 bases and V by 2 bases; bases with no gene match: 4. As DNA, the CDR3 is TGTGCCAGCAGCGTGACTAGCGGGGGGCAGGCAGATACGCAGTATTTT. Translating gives CASSVTSGGQADTQYF.

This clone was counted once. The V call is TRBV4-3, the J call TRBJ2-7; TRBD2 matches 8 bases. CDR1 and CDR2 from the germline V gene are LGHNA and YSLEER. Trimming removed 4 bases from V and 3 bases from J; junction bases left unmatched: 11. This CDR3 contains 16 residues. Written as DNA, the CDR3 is TGCGCCAGCAGCCGGATGCACGGGGGGGCCATCTACGAGCAGTACTTC. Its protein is CASSRMHGGAIYEQYF.

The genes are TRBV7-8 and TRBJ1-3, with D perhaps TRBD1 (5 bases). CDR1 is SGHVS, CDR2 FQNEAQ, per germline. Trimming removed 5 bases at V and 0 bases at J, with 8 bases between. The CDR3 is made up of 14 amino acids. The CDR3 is CASSPGGSGNTIYF. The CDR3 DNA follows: TGTGCCAGCAGCCCCGGGGGCTCTGGAAACACCATATATTTT.

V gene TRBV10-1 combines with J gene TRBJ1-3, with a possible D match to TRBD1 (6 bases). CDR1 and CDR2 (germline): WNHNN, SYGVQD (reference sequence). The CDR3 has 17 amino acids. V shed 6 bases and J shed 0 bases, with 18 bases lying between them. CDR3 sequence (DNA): TGCGCCAGCAGCCCGGGACAAGTAAGGGTCTCTGGAAACACCATATATTTT. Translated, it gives CASSPGQVRVSGNTIYF.

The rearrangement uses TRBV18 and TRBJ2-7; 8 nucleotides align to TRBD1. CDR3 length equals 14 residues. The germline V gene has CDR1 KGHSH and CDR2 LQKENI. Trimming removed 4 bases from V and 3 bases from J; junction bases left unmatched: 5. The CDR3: CASSHGQGGYEQYF. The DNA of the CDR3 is TGTGCCAGCTCACACGGACAGGGTGGCTACGAGCAGTACTTC.

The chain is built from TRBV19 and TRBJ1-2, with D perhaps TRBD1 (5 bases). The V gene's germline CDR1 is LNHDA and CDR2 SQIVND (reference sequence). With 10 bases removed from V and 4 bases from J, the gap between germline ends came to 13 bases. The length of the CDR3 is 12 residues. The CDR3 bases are TGTGCCACTATGACAGATTTCTATGGCTACACCTTC. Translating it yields CATMTDFYGYTF.

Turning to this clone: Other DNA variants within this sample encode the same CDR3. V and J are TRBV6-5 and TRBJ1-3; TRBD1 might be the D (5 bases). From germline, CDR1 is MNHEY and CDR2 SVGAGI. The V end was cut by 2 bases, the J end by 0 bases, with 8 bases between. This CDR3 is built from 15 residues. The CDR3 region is CASSYRGGSGNTIYF. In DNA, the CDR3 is TGTGCCAGCAGTTACAGGGGTGGCTCTGGAAACACCATATATTTT.

DNA of the CDR3: TGTGCCAGCAGCGTAGGGACAGGGAAGACCTACGAGCAGTACTTC. Translation: CASSVGTGKTYEQYF. The chain links TRBV9 to TRBJ2-7, with TRBD1 matching 8 bases. Per the germline V gene, CDR1 is SGDLS and CDR2 is YYNGEE. V lost 0 bases, J lost 2 bases, and 4 bases stayed unmatched. The CDR3 has 15 amino acids.

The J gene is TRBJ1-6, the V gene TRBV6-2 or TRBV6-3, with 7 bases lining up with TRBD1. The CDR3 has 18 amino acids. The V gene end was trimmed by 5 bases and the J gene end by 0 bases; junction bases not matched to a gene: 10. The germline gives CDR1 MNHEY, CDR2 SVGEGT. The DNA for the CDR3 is TGTGCCAGCAGTCGGACAGGAGGATCGAGCTCCTATAATTCACCCCTCCACTTT. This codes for CASSRTGGSSSYNSPLHF.

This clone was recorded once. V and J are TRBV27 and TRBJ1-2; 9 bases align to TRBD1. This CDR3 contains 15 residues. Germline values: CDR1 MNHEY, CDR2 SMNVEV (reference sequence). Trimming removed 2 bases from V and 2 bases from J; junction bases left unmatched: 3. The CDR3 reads CASSLVQGANYGYTF. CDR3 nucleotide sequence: TGTGCCAGCAGTTTAGTACAGGGGGCAAACTATGGCTACACCTTC.

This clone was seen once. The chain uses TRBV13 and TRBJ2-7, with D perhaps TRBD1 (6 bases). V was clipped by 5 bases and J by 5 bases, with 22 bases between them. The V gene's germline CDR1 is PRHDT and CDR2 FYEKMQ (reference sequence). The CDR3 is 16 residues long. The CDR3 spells CASSRDRRPLANEQYF. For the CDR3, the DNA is TGTGCCAGCAGCCGAGACAGGAGACCGCTAGCCAACGAGCAGTACTTC.

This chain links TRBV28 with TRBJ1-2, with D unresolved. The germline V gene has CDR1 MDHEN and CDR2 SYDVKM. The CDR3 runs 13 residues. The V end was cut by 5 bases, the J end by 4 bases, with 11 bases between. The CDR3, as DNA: TGTGCCAGCAGTGACACGGGAACCTATGGCTACACCTTC. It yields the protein CASSDTGTYGYTF.

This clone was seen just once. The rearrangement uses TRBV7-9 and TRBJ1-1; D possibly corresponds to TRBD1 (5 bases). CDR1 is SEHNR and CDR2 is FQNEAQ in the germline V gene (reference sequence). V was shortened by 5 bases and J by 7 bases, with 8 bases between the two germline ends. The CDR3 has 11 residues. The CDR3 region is CASSLDSEAFF. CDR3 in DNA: TGTGCCAGCAGCCTAGACAGTGAAGCTTTCTTT.

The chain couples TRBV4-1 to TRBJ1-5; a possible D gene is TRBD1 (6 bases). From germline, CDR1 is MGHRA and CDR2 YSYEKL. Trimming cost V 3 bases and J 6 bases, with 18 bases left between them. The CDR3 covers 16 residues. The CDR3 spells CASSQGVGQLGQPQHF. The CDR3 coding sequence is TGCGCCAGCAGCCAGGGTGTCGGACAGCTAGGTCAGCCCCAGCATTTT.

Here the CDR3 DNA reads TGTGCCAGCAGCTTAGCGGATCCGGGAATCTACACCGGGGAGCTGTTTTTT. It encodes CASSLADPGIYTGELFF. This chain connects TRBV7-8 to TRBJ2-2; possibly TRBD2 for D (5 bases). CDR1 is SGHVS, CDR2 FQNEAQ, per germline. The ends were cut back, 0 bases at V and 3 bases at J, with 14 bases in the middle. The CDR3 runs 17 residues.